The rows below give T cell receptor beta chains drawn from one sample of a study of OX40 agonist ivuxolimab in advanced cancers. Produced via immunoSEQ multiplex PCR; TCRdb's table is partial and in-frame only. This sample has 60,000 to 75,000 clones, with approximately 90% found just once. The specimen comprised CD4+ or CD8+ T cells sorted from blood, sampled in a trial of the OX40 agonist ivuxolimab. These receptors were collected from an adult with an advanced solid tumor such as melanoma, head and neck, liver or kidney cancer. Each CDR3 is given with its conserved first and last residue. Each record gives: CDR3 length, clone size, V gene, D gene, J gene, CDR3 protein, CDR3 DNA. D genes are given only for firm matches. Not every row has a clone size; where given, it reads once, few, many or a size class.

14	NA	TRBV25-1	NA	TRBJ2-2	CASSGGRYGGELFF	TGTGCCAGCAGTGGAGGACGCTACGGGGGGGAGCTGTTTTTT
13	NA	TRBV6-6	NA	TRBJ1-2	CASSRDFHYGYTF	TGTGCCAGCAGCCGGGACTTCCACTATGGCTACACCTTC
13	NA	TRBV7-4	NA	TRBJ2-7	CASNRQEPYEQYF	TGTGCCAGCAACCGCCAGGAGCCCTACGAGCAGTACTTC
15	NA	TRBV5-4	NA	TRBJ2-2	CASSFAAGNTGELFF	TGTGCCAGCAGCTTTGCTGCAGGGAACACCGGGGAGCTGTTTTTT
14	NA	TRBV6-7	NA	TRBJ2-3	CASSYGQDTDTQYF	TGTGCCAGCAGTTACGGGCAGGACACAGATACGCAGTATTTT
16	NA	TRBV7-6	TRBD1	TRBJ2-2	CASSLGQGGNTGELFF	TGTGCCAGCAGCTTAGGACAGGGTGGGAACACCGGGGAGCTGTTTTTT
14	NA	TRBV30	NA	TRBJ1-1	CAWSVLYDATEAFF	TGTGCCTGGAGTGTACTTTACGATGCCACTGAAGCTTTCTTT
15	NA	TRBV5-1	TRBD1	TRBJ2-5	CASSLTGGTQETQYF	TGCGCCAGCAGCTTGACAGGGGGAACACAAGAGACCCAGTACTTC
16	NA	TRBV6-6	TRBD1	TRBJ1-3	CASRSTGGYSGNTIYF	TGTGCCAGCAGATCTACAGGGGGTTACTCTGGAAACACCATATATTTT
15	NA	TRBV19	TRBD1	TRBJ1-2	CASKTTGGIGYGYTF	TGTGCCAGTAAAACGACAGGGGGAATCGGCTATGGCTACACCTTC
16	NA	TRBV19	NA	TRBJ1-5	CASSGGGANSNQPQHF	TGTGCCAGTTCGGGGGGGGGTGCGAATAGCAATCAGCCCCAGCATTTT
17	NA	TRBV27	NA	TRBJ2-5	CASSLSGGPHKGETQYF	TGTGCCAGCAGTTTATCTGGGGGACCGCACAAGGGGGAGACCCAGTACTTC
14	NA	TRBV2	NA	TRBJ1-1	CASSGQTVNTEAFF	TGTGCCAGCAGTGGACAGACTGTGAACACTGAAGCTTTCTTT
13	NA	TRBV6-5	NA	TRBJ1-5	CASSYQSNQPQHF	TGTGCCAGCAGTTACCAGTCGAATCAGCCCCAGCATTTT
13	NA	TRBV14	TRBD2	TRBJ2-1	CASSQENWGGQFF	TGTGCCAGCAGCCAAGAAAATTGGGGGGGGCAGTTCTTC
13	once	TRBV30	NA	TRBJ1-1	CAWSKRTETEAFF	TGTGCCTGGAGTAAACGGACAGAGACTGAAGCTTTCTTT
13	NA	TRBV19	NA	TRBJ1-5	CASSIVTGQPQHF	TGTGCCAGTAGTATAGTAACAGGGCAGCCCCAGCATTTT
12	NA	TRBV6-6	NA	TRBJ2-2	CASSDGVGELFF	TGTGCCAGCAGCGATGGGGTCGGGGAGCTGTTTTTT
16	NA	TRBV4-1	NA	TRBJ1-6	CASSQEGRQGNSPLHF	TGCGCCAGCAGCCAAGAAGGGCGGCAGGGGAATTCACCCCTCCACTTT
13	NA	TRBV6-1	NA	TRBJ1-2	CASILQGQRGYTF	TGTGCCAGCATTCTACAGGGACAAAGGGGCTACACCTTC
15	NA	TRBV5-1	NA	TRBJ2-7	CASSLVTSPPDEQYF	TGCGCCAGCAGCTTGGTCACTAGCCCTCCGGACGAGCAGTACTTC
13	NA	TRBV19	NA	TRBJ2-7	CASSIAGHYEQYF	TGTGCCAGTAGTATAGCAGGGCACTACGAGCAGTACTTC
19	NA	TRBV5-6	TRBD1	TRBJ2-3	CASSWTGTVTLVRTDTQYF	TGTGCCAGCAGCTGGACCGGGACAGTCACATTAGTTCGCACAGATACGCAGTATTTT
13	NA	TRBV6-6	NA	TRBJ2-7	CASAGRGTYEQYF	TGTGCCAGCGCCGGTAGGGGTACCTACGAGCAGTACTTC
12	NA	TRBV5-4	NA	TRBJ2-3	CASSLDRDTQYF	TGTGCCAGCAGCTTAGACCGAGATACGCAGTATTTT
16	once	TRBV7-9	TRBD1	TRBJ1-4	CASSSPTGTGDEKLFF	TGTGCCAGCAGCTCACCCACCGGGACAGGGGACGAAAAACTGTTTTTT
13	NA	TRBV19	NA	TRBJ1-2	CASSPTRNYGYTF	TGTGCCAGTAGTCCGACACGCAACTATGGCTACACCTTC
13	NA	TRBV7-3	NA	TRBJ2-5	CASSPRREETQYF	TGTGCCAGCAGCCCCCGAAGGGAAGAGACCCAGTACTTC
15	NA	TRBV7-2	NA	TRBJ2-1	CASSLGVAAYNEQFF	TGTGCCAGCAGCTTGGGGGTAGCGGCCTACAATGAGCAGTTCTTC
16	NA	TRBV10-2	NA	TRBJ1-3	CASGVTNPGQGNTIYF	TGCGCCAGCGGAGTAACCAACCCGGGACAAGGAAACACCATATATTTT
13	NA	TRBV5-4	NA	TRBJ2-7	CASSPDPRREQYF	TGTGCCAGCAGCCCCGACCCCCGTCGCGAGCAGTACTTC
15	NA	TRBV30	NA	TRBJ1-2	CAWSAFRGVGYGYTF	TGTGCCTGGAGCGCCTTTCGGGGCGTTGGCTATGGCTACACCTTC
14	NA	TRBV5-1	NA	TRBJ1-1	CASSPQTANTEAFF	TGCGCCAGCAGCCCTCAGACGGCCAACACTGAAGCTTTCTTT
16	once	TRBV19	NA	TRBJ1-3	CASSIGGRFSGNTIYF	TGTGCCAGTAGTATAGGGGGACGGTTCTCTGGAAACACCATATATTTT
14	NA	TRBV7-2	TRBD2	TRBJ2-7	CASSFLAGGYEQYF	TGTGCCAGCAGCTTTCTAGCGGGAGGGTACGAGCAGTACTTC
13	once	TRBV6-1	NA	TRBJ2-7	CASSHDRPYEQYF	TGTGCCAGCAGTCACGACCGGCCCTACGAGCAGTACTTC
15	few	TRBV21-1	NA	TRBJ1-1	CASSKGTGPNTEAFF	TGTGCCAGCAGCAAGGGGACAGGGCCGAACACTGAAGCTTTCTTT
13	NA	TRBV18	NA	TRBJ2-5	CASSPRVQETQYF	TGTGCCAGCTCACCAAGGGTACAAGAGACCCAGTACTTC
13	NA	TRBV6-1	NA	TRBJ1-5	CASSIHSNQPQHF	TGTGCCAGCAGTATACATAGCAATCAGCCCCAGCATTTT
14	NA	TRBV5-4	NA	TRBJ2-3	CASSFTSGSDTQYF	TGTGCCAGCAGCTTTACCTCAGGGTCAGATACGCAGTATTTT
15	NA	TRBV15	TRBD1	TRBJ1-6	CATSREDREDSPLHF	TGTGCCACCAGCAGAGAAGACAGGGAGGATTCACCCCTCCACTTT
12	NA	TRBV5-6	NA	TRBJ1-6	CASRGPNSPLHF	TGTGCCAGCAGGGGGCCAAATTCACCCCTCCACTTT
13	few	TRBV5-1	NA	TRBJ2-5	CASSLTGIETQYF	TGCGCCAGCAGCTTAACAGGGATCGAGACCCAGTACTTC
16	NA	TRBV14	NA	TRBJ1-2	CASSQEGFHAGDGYTF	TGTGCCAGCAGCCAAGAGGGGTTTCACGCAGGAGACGGCTACACCTTC
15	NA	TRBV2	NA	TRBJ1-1	CASSELRSINTEAFF	TGTGCCAGCAGTGAATTGCGGTCAATTAACACTGAAGCTTTCTTT
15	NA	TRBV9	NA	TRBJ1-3	CASSVGSFSGNTIYF	TGTGCCAGCAGCGTAGGGTCCTTCTCTGGAAACACCATATATTTT
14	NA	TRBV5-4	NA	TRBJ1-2	CASSLAQLRYGYTF	TGTGCCAGCAGCTTGGCACAGCTGCGCTATGGCTACACCTTC
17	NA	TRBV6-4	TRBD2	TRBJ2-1	CASSGKIAGGFFNEQFF	TGTGCCAGCAGCGGGAAGATAGCGGGAGGGTTTTTCAATGAGCAGTTCTTC
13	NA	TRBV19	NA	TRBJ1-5	CASSAGGNQPQHF	TGTGCCAGTAGTGCAGGAGGGAATCAGCCCCAGCATTTT
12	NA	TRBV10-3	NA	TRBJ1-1	CAIRGTNTEAFF	TGTGCCATCAGGGGGACGAACACTGAAGCTTTCTTT
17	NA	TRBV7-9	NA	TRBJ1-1	CASSLAGQGRSKVNAFF	TGTGCCAGCAGCTTAGCGGGTCAGGGAAGAAGTAAGGTAAATGCTTTCTTT
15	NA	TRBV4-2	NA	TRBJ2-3	CASSHQQGFTDTQYF	TGTGCCAGCAGCCATCAACAGGGCTTCACAGATACGCAGTATTTT
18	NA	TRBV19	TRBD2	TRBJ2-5	CASSMRGSGTTIPETQYF	TGTGCCAGTAGTATGAGAGGAAGCGGGACTACTATCCCAGAGACCCAGTACTTC
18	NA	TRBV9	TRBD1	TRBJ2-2	CASREGQGIAGHTGELFF	TGTGCCAGCAGAGAGGGACAGGGAATCGCAGGGCACACCGGGGAGCTGTTTTTT
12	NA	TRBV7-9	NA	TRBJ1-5	CASSRGGGPQHF	TGTGCCAGCAGCCGCGGGGGGGGACCCCAGCATTTT
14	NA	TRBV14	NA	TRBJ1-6	CASSQEVTFSPLHF	TGTGCCAGCAGCCAAGAGGTGACATTTTCACCCCTCCACTTT
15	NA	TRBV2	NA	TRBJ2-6	CASRIPTSGANVLTF	TGTGCCAGCAGGATCCCAACCTCTGGGGCCAACGTCCTGACTTTC
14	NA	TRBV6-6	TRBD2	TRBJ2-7	CASSPRLAGFEQYF	TGTGCCAGCAGCCCCCGACTAGCGGGATTCGAGCAGTACTTC
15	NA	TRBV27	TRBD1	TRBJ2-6	CASRATGSGANVLTF	TGTGCCAGCAGGGCGACAGGGTCTGGGGCCAACGTCCTGACTTTC
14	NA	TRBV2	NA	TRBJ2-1	CASSEGSSYNEQFF	TGTGCCAGCAGTGAAGGGTCCTCCTACAATGAGCAGTTCTTC